A single sample is the source of the 14 T cell receptor beta chains below, sequenced in a study of OX40 agonist ivuxolimab in advanced cancers. Profiling relied on immunoSEQ multiplex PCR, and the TCRdb table lists in-frame clones only, not all of them. Here the sample spans nearly 70,000 clones, 85% to 90% being singletons. The input for sequencing was CD4+ or CD8+ T cells sorted from blood, taken in a trial of the OX40 agonist ivuxolimab. These receptors came from an adult with an advanced solid tumor such as melanoma, head and neck, liver or kidney cancer.

The rearrangement uses TRBV11-3 and TRBJ1-4; D unresolved. The CDR3 consists of 12 residues. Trimming cost V 5 bases and J 10 bases, with 11 bases left between them. Germline V gene lookup returns CDR1 SGHNT and CDR2 YENEEA. DNA for the CDR3: TGTGCCAGCAGCCTTTCCCACGGAAAACTGTTTTTT. Translation: CASSLSHGKLFF.

This chain joins TRBV19 and TRBJ2-3; 9 bases match TRBD1. The CDR3 runs to 16 residues. Germline V lookup: CDR1 LNHDA, CDR2 SQIVND (reference sequence). V was pared by 6 bases and J by 3 bases, with 10 bases of the junction left unmatched. CDR3 loop: CASRQDRGFGTDTQYF. CDR3 nucleotide sequence: TGTGCCAGTAGGCAGGACAGGGGATTCGGGACAGATACGCAGTATTTT.

The V gene is TRBV6-6, the J gene TRBJ2-3, with TRBD2 identical over 12 bases. There are 14 residues in the CDR3. V lost 6 bases, J lost 6 bases, and 4 bases stayed unmatched. Germline V gene sequence: CDR1 MNHNY, CDR2 SVGAGI (reference sequence). In DNA, the CDR3 is TGTGCCAGCAGGACTAGCGGGAGACGTGATACGCAGTATTTT. Residues: CASRTSGRRDTQYF.

This chain joins TRBV19 and TRBJ1-5; tentative D call: TRBD1 (5 bases). With 1 base removed from V and 0 bases from J, the gap between germline ends came to 13 bases. Germline V gene data show CDR1 as LNHDA and CDR2 as SQIVND (reference sequence). The CDR3 extends over 17 amino acids. The CDR3 nucleotides read TGTGCCAGTAGTATAGCCCCCCAAGGGGTTAGCAATCAGCCCCAGCATTTT. Its protein product is CASSIAPQGVSNQPQHF.

This clone was observed once. This chain uses TRBV5-4 with TRBJ1-1; D might be TRBD1 (5 bases). The V gene's germline CDR1 is SGHNT and CDR2 YYREEE (reference sequence). V lost 1 base to trimming and J lost 6 bases, with 10 bases between them. The CDR3 runs 13 residues. CDR3: CASSLPGVPEAFF. DNA of the CDR3: TGTGCCAGCAGCTTGCCGGGGGTACCTGAAGCTTTCTTT.

This clone was seen only once. J is TRBJ2-7 and V is TRBV7-2; maybe TRBD2 (7 bases). The CDR3 runs to 15 residues. V dropped 4 bases and J dropped 2 bases, with 15 bases sitting between them. Germline CDR1 is SGHTA and CDR2 is FQGNSA. CDR3 amino acids: CASSSRGGGPYEQYF. CDR3 in DNA: TGTGCCAGCAGCTCCCGGGGAGGGGGACCCTACGAGCAGTACTTC.

V is TRBV28 and J is TRBJ1-2; 8 bases line up with TRBD1. The CDR3 runs to 13 residues. Per germline, CDR1 MDHEN and CDR2 SYDVKM. V lost 6 bases to trimming and J lost 8 bases; unmatched junction nucleotides: 8. The CDR3 DNA reads as TGTGCCAGCAGACCAGGGGGCGCGCGAGGCTACACCTTC. This codes for CASRPGGARGYTF.

The CDR3 DNA reads TGTGCCAGCAAGGGGGCAGGGGGAAGGCCTGAAGCTTTCTTT. This translates into CASKGAGGRPEAFF. The rearrangement joins TRBV6-6 to TRBJ1-1; 7 bases agree with TRBD1. Germline V gene lookup returns CDR1 MNHNY and CDR2 SVGAGI (reference sequence). The ends lost 7 bases at V and 6 bases at J; junction bases unmatched: 11. The CDR3 loop spans 14 amino acids.

V usage is TRBV28 and J usage is TRBJ1-2; perhaps TRBD1 as D (5 bases). Between the trimmed V and J ends, which lost 6 bases and 4 bases, there was a span of 15 bases. CDR3 length equals 14 residues. From germline, CDR1 is MDHEN and CDR2 SYDVKM. This CDR3 reads CASREAGTIYGYTF. The CDR3 DNA reads TGTGCCAGCAGAGAGGCCGGGACGATCTATGGCTACACCTTC.

The chain employs TRBV14 and TRBJ2-6; 7 bases are shared with TRBD1. The V segment lost 1 base and the J segment 0 bases; nucleotides outside the gene matches: 9. CDR1 is SGHDN and CDR2 is FVKESK in the germline V gene. CDR3 size: 19 residues. In DNA form, the CDR3 reads TGTGCCAGCAGCCAAGTTCCGACAGGGCTAATCTCTGGGGCCAACGTCCTGACTTTC. It codes for CASSQVPTGLISGANVLTF.

V gene TRBV4-2 combines with J gene TRBJ2-7, with TRBD1 as a possible D gene (5 bases). CDR3 length: 14 amino acids. CDR1 is LGHNA, CDR2 YNFKEQ, per germline. Deletions cut 0 bases from V and 3 bases from J, with 9 bases between. The chain's CDR3 is CASSQDRESYEQYF. CDR3 coding DNA: TGTGCCAGCAGCCAAGACAGGGAAAGCTACGAGCAGTACTTC.

The CDR3 loop reads CASSQSAGARGYTF. The CDR3 bases are TGTGCCAGCAGCCAGTCAGCAGGGGCCAGGGGCTACACCTTC. This chain joins TRBV6-5 and TRBJ1-2, with a possible D match to TRBD1 (6 bases). The germline gives CDR1 MNHEY, CDR2 SVGAGI. The CDR3 loop spans 14 amino acids. The V and J ends lost 6 bases and 8 bases respectively, with 19 bases between them.

The J gene is TRBJ1-1, the V gene TRBV11-2; the D is unclear. Trimming cost V 2 bases and J 0 bases, with 10 bases left between them. The CDR3 has 15 residues. CDR1 and CDR2 from the germline V gene are SGHAT and FQNNGV. The CDR3 coding sequence is TGTGCCAGCAGCTTATTTACGGTCATGAACACTGAAGCTTTCTTT. Translated, it gives CASSLFTVMNTEAFF. The whole variable domain, remainder taken from reference TRBV11-2 and TRBJ1-1, is EAGVAQSPRYKIIEKRQSVAFWCNPISGHATLYWYQQILGQGPKLLIQFQNNGVVDDSQLPKDRFSAERLKGVDSTLKIQPAKLEDSAVYLCASSLFTVMNTEAFFGQGTRLTVV.

The gene calls are TRBV15 and TRBJ2-7, with 10 bases matching TRBD1. With 4 bases clipped from V and 4 bases from J, the junction kept 13 bases outside the gene matches. The germline gives CDR1 LNHNV, CDR2 YYDKDF (reference sequence). The CDR3 is made up of 17 amino acids. CDR3 coding DNA: TGTGCCACCAGCACCAAAATAAGAGGGACAGGGGTTTACGAGCAGTACTTC. Translation gives CATSTKIRGTGVYEQYF.